Below are 23 T cell receptor beta chains sequenced from a single sample in a study of T cell repertoires in cytomegalovirus infection. Each CDR3 protein gets one entry after TCRdb re-called the reads with MiXCR. Found here are about 570,000 distinct CDR3 sequences, about 40% of them singletons; the top ten hold about half. Their antigen targets remain unknown. Sequencing was performed on cultured PBMCs, taken from culture after CMV antigen stimulation. Receptors were obtained from a human donor in good health (CMV status not recorded). Some clones in this sample may be carry-over from other donors' samples.

V gene TRBV11-3 combines with J gene TRBJ1-4; D is perhaps TRBD1 (5 bases). V shed 5 bases and J shed 16 bases, with 14 bases lying between them. Germline CDR1 SGHNT, CDR2 YENEEA. This CDR3 has 11 amino acids. CDR3 coding DNA: TGTGCCAGCAGCGCCCGGGGGACCGGGTTTTTT. Translation: CASSARGTGFF.

Written as DNA, the CDR3 is TGTGCCACCAGTGCCCCCGGACAGGGGGAAAGGAATGAGCAGTTCTTC. This encodes CATSAPGQGERNEQFF. V is TRBV24-1 and J is TRBJ2-1, with 10 bases fitting TRBD1. The germline gives CDR1 KGHDR, CDR2 SFDVKD. The CDR3 sequence is 16 residues long. After removal of 5 bases from V and 7 bases from J, the junction contained 10 bases not matched to a gene.

This clonotype has just a few counts. This chain connects TRBV7-2 to TRBJ2-3; D uncertain. The CDR3 totals 16 residues. From germline, CDR1 is SGHTA and CDR2 FQGNSA. Between the trimmed V and J ends, which lost 7 bases and 0 bases, there was a span of 17 bases. CDR3 in amino acids: CASTTRAATSTDTQYF. Written as DNA, the CDR3 is TGTGCCAGCACCACCCGGGCTGCAACTAGCACAGATACGCAGTATTTT.

The chain couples TRBV15 to TRBJ2-1; no clear D gene. The ends were cut back, 2 bases at V and 4 bases at J, with 9 bases in the middle. There are 14 residues in the CDR3. Germline CDR1 reads LNHNV; CDR2 reads YYDKDF (reference sequence). In DNA form, the CDR3 reads TGTGCCACCAGCAGAACGACGGAATACAATGAGCAGTTCTTC. This gives the protein CATSRTTEYNEQFF.

This clonotype was detected only once. The CDR3 region is CASSPTLRANEKLFF. The CDR3 bases are TGTGCCAGCAGTCCTACCCTGAGGGCTAATGAAAAACTGTTTTTT. This chain connects TRBV27 to TRBJ1-4; no definite D call. This CDR3 comprises 15 residues. Germline CDR1 is MNHEY and CDR2 is SMNVEV (reference sequence). V was trimmed by 5 bases and J by 3 bases, leaving 13 bases between them.

V usage is TRBV7-6 and J usage is TRBJ2-2; a possible D gene is TRBD1 (6 bases). This CDR3 has 13 residues. The V and J ends lost 5 bases and 3 bases respectively, with 7 bases between them. CDR1 and CDR2 (germline): SGHVS, FNYEAQ. CDR3 bases: TGTGCCAGCAGCCAGGGGTACACCGGGGAGCTGTTTTTT. Amino acids: CASSQGYTGELFF.

This clonotype was picked up a small number of times. This chain uses TRBV27 with TRBJ2-5; maybe TRBD2 (6 bases). The CDR3 runs to 13 residues. From germline, CDR1 is MNHEY and CDR2 SMNVEV (reference sequence). V lost 6 bases and J lost 5, with 13 bases in between. Here the CDR3 DNA reads TGTGCCAGCAGGTCCGGGGGTGGGGAGACCCAGTACTTC. Translation gives CASRSGGGETQYF.

The CDR3, as DNA: TGTGCCAGCAGCGGACCACAACTTGGGCGTGATGAGCAGTTCTTC. Translating gives CASSGPQLGRDEQFF. The rearrangement links TRBV6-1 to TRBJ2-1, with D hard to call. Germline V gene lookup returns CDR1 MNHNS and CDR2 SASEGT. The CDR3 is 15 amino acids. V was cut by 6 bases and J by 8 bases, with 20 bases left in between.

The chain has TRBV18 and TRBJ2-2; no firm D call. CDR3 length equals 15 residues. Germline assignment: CDR1 KGHSH and CDR2 LQKENI. V was pared by 3 bases and J by 0 bases, with 8 bases between. The CDR3 here is CASSPRHPNTGELFF. The CDR3 nucleotides read TGTGCCAGCTCACCTCGGCACCCGAACACCGGGGAGCTGTTTTTT.

V is TRBV5-1 and J is TRBJ2-3; D remains ambiguous. CDR3 length equals 16 residues. Trimming left V 4 bases short and J 4 bases short, with 19 bases between. CDR1 is SGHRS and CDR2 is YFSETQ in the germline V gene. Here the CDR3 DNA reads TGCGCCAGCAGCGATCCTAGTGGATCGTTAGCAGATACGCAGTATTTT. The encoded protein is CASSDPSGSLADTQYF.

This rearrangement joins TRBV7-9 to TRBJ1-4; D remains ambiguous. The V gene lost 5 bases and the J gene lost 8 bases, with 18 bases spanning the gap. The length of the CDR3 is 15 residues. CDR1 and CDR2 from the germline V gene are SEHNR and FQNEAQ (reference sequence). CDR3 region: CASSPPGRVGEKLFF. Here the CDR3 DNA reads TGTGCCAGCAGCCCTCCGGGAAGGGTTGGAGAAAAACTGTTTTTT.

This clonotype was observed a few times. This chain uses TRBV7-9 with TRBJ2-1, with D perhaps assigned TRBD1 or TRBD2 (6 bases each). CDR1 and CDR2 (germline): SEHNR, FQNEAQ (reference sequence). This CDR3 is 19 amino acids long. The V and J ends lost 5 bases and 2 bases respectively, with 25 bases between them. The CDR3 region has the DNA TGTGCCAGCAGCCGAGGTGGGGGGCGGGGAGAGGCGCCCTACAATGAGCAGTTCTTC. This gives the protein CASSRGGGRGEAPYNEQFF.

To note about this clonotype: The junction shows a germline mismatch at one end, possibly a read error. The V call is TRBV7-2, the J call TRBJ2-5, with D unresolved. This CDR3 has 12 amino acids. Per the germline V gene, CDR1 is SGHTA and CDR2 is FQGNSA. The CDR3 nucleotides are TGTGCCAGCAGCTCGAACCGGGCAGCAAGGGCCTTC. This codes for CASSSNRAARAF.

The chain couples TRBV7-2 to TRBJ2-3; TRBD2 matches 14 bases. J lost 4 bases, V lost 4 bases, and 7 bases had no gene match. CDR1 is SGHTA and CDR2 is FQGNSA in the germline V gene. There are 17 residues in the CDR3. CDR3: CASSSGPGLAGADTQYF. CDR3 nucleotides: TGTGCCAGCAGCTCGGGTCCGGGACTAGCGGGAGCAGATACGCAGTATTTT.

In its sample, this clonotype was seen a few times. The V gene is TRBV11-2, the J gene TRBJ2-7; TRBD1 or TRBD2 may be the D gene (6 bases each). Trimming cost V 3 bases and J 5 bases, with 17 bases left between them. The CDR3 sequence is 15 residues long. CDR1 SGHAT and CDR2 FQNNGV come from the germline V gene. The CDR3 DNA is TGTGCCAGCAGCTTTAAAATGGGGGGCAGCGACGAGCAGTACTTC. Translated: CASSFKMGGSDEQYF.

The chain is built from TRBV6-6 and TRBJ1-1; D gene unclear. V lost 5 bases and J 6 bases, leaving 31 bases between the germline ends. This CDR3 has 19 residues. Germline V gene sequence: CDR1 MNHNY, CDR2 SVGAGI (reference sequence). CDR3 DNA sequence: TGTGCCAGCAGTGAGGGCATGATATTTGGAGCCGCTTTTTGCGCTGAAGCTTTCTTT. It codes for CASSEGMIFGAAFCAEAFF.

This chain uses TRBV7-2 with TRBJ2-3; D ambiguous. The germline CDR1 and CDR2 sequences are SGHTA and FQGNSA. Trimming cost V 5 bases and J 0 bases, with 9 bases left between them. This CDR3 region has 14 residues. This CDR3 is CASSPETSTDTQYF. Here the CDR3 DNA reads TGTGCCAGCAGCCCTGAGACTAGCACAGATACGCAGTATTTT. Drawing the rest from reference TRBV7-2 and TRBJ2-3, the complete variable domain is GAGVSQSPSNKVTEKGKDVELRCDPISGHTALYWYRQSLGQGLEFLIYFQGNSAPDKSGLPSDRFSAERTGGSVSTLTIQRTQQEDSAVYLCASSPETSTDTQYFGPGTRLTVL.

The chain uses TRBV9 and TRBJ1-2; TRBD1 agrees at 8 bases. Germline values: CDR1 SGDLS, CDR2 YYNGEE. The J segment lost 4 bases and the V segment lost 0 bases, leaving 5 bases of the junction unmatched. This CDR3 contains 15 residues. DNA of the CDR3: TGTGCCAGCAGCGTAGTGGCAGGGGGCCCCTATGGCTACACCTTC. It yields the protein CASSVVAGGPYGYTF.

The chain is built from TRBV9 and TRBJ2-1; no clear D. Trimming stripped 2 bases from V and 9 bases from J, with 15 bases between. Per the germline V gene, CDR1 is SGDLS and CDR2 is YYNGEE. CDR3 length equals 14 residues. CDR3 in amino acids: CASSVGLRDGEQFF. In DNA form, the CDR3 reads TGTGCCAGCAGCGTGGGTCTACGCGACGGTGAGCAGTTCTTC.

This clonotype has only a few counts. This chain uses TRBV20-1 with TRBJ2-1; TRBD2 is a possible D gene (5 bases). Germline V gene data show CDR1 as DFQATT and CDR2 as SNEGSKA (reference sequence). The CDR3 consists of 15 residues. V was trimmed by 3 bases and J by 0 bases, leaving 12 bases between them. CDR3 in DNA: TGCAGTGCTAGTCAGGACTCCTCCTCCTACAATGAGCAGTTCTTC. Protein: CSASQDSSSYNEQFF.

J is TRBJ2-7 and V is TRBV6-2 or TRBV6-3; D is possibly TRBD2 (6 bases). Germline loops: CDR1 MNHEY, CDR2 SVGEGT. The CDR3 extends over 17 amino acids. V was shortened by 5 bases and J by 2 bases, with 22 bases between the two germline ends. The CDR3 is CASSRRIPTGVPYEQYF. Written as DNA, the CDR3 is TGTGCCAGCAGTCGACGCATACCTACGGGAGTCCCCTACGAGCAGTACTTC.

This rearrangement joins TRBV10-3 to TRBJ1-3; D might be TRBD1 (6 bases). Germline V gene data show CDR1 as ENHRY and CDR2 as SYGVKD. The length of the CDR3 is 15 residues. V was shortened by 0 bases and J by 0 bases, with 6 bases between the two germline ends. The CDR3: CAISESGGSGNTIYF. Here the CDR3 DNA reads TGTGCCATCAGTGAGTCAGGGGGCTCTGGAAACACCATATATTTT.

This clonotype occurred a few times. J is TRBJ2-1 and V is TRBV6-5; 10 nucleotides align to TRBD1. The germline V gene encodes CDR1 MNHEY and CDR2 SVGAGI. The V gene end was trimmed by 5 bases and the J gene end by 6 bases; junction bases not matched to a gene: 7. The length of the CDR3 is 15 residues. Here the CDR3 DNA reads TGTGCCAGCAGTATGACAGGGGGCGCCGGCAATGAGCAGTTCTTC. This translates into CASSMTGGAGNEQFF.